The T cell receptor beta chain under discussion was sequenced for a study of OX40 agonist ivuxolimab in advanced cancers. This CDR3 comprises 15 residues. V shed 1 base and J shed 4 bases, with 11 bases lying between them. Germline-derived CDR1 and CDR2 are LGHNA and YSLEER. This clone was detected once. Data came from immunoSEQ multiplex PCR; TCRdb stores just in-frame clones and leaves some out. This sample has about 80,000 clones, with approximately 94% found just once. The source was CD4+ or CD8+ T cells sorted from blood, collected in a trial of the OX40 agonist ivuxolimab. The TCR comes from an adult with an advanced solid tumor such as melanoma, head and neck, liver or kidney cancer. The chain is built from TRBV4-3 and TRBJ2-4; D possibly corresponds to TRBD2 (5 bases). The CDR3 reads CASSQGLAEKNIQYF. The CDR3 bases are TGCGCCAGCAGCCAAGGGCTAGCCGAAAAAAACATTCAGTACTTC.